This T cell receptor (beta chain) was captured by sequencing in a study of T cells after somatic rescue of genetic block. The CDR3 runs to 15 residues. V dropped 1 base and J dropped 5 bases, with 12 bases sitting between them. The germline CDR1 and CDR2 sequences are LGHNT and FRNRAP. Using immunoSEQ multiplex PCR, the repertoire was profiled, and TCRdb retains in-frame clones only, with some absent. Here the sample spans 110,000 or so clones, over 80% being singletons. This receptor was identified in a woman between 18 and 30 years old. The genes are TRBV12-5 and TRBJ1-3, with a weak D call TRBD1 (5 bases). What was sequenced was peripheral blood mononuclear cells (PBMCs). CDR3 sequence: CASGLGDSNRNTIYF. The CDR3 DNA is TGTGCTAGTGGTTTGGGCGACAGCAACCGAAACACCATATATTTT.